A selection of T cell receptor beta chains follows, all from one sample in a study of shared clonotypes between healthy human individuals. Some clones are missing from TCRdb's copy, which holds only in-frame ones; the method was immunoSEQ multiplex PCR. The repertoire holds more than 2 million clones, with approximately 94% as singletons. Material for sequencing was naive CD4+ T cells sorted from blood. These receptors originate from a man aged 18 to 29 in good health. The CDR3 runs from the conserved cysteine through the conserved F or W. A D gene is named only where the DNA matches it firmly. Size tells how often a clone was seen (once, few, many) or the class of an expanded clone, and some rows leave it out.

j_call v_call clone_size d_call cdr3_length cdr3_nt cdr3_aa
TRBJ2-3 TRBV6-5 NA NA 14 TGTGCCAGCAGTCGGGGGACAGTTTCAGATACGCAGTATTTT CASSRGTVSDTQYF
TRBJ1-2 TRBV27 NA TRBD1 15 TGTGCCAGCAGGCCCGGGACAGGGGGTGTCTATGGCTACACCTTC CASRPGTGGVYGYTF
TRBJ2-2 TRBV10-1 NA TRBD1 14 TGCGCCACCGGGACAGGGGCGAACACCGGGGAGCTGTTTTTT CATGTGANTGELFF
TRBJ1-6 TRBV18 NA NA 15 TGTGCCAGCTCACGGCAACCTCAGTATAATTCACCCCTCCACTTT CASSRQPQYNSPLHF
TRBJ2-6 TRBV5-4 NA TRBD1 17 TGTGCCAGCAGCTTAGGACAGGCAAACTCTGGGGCCAACGTCCTGACTTTC CASSLGQANSGANVLTF
TRBJ1-5 TRBV5-1 once NA 14 TGCGCCAGGGGGGGAGCAGATAGCAATCAGCCCCAGCATTTT CARGGADSNQPQHF
TRBJ1-2 TRBV6-1 few NA 13 TGTGCCAGCAGCCCCAGTGGAGGCTTAGGCTACACCTTC CASSPSGGLGYTF
TRBJ1-2 TRBV10-2 NA TRBD1 14 TGCGCCAGTCTGTCCGACAGGGGAGACTATGGCTACACCTTC CASLSDRGDYGYTF
TRBJ2-3 TRBV9 NA NA 16 TGTGCCAGCAGCGTAGAACTAGCGGGACAGGGAGATACGCAGTATTTT CASSVELAGQGDTQYF
TRBJ1-1 TRBV30 NA NA 15 TGTGCCTGGACCCCGGGGGGGAGCATGGCCACTGAAGCTTTCTTT CAWTPGGSMATEAFF
TRBJ2-1 TRBV5-1 NA NA 16 TGCGCCAGCAGCTTGGACAGACAAAGCTCCTACAATGAGCAGTTCTTC CASSLDRQSSYNEQFF
TRBJ2-5 TRBV5-1 NA TRBD2 16 TGCGCCAGCAGCTTGGGGACTAGCGGGGTCGGGGAGACCCAGTACTTC CASSLGTSGVGETQYF
TRBJ2-3 TRBV9 NA NA 15 TGTGCCAGCAGCGTAGGCTGGGGGGCCTCAGATACGCAGTATTTT CASSVGWGASDTQYF
TRBJ1-3 TRBV10-2 NA NA 11 TGCGCCGTCGAGGGGGGAAACACCATATATTTT CAVEGGNTIYF
TRBJ1-1 TRBV7-9 NA NA 17 TGTGCCAGCAGCCCGTGGTTAGCATGGGGACGTGGCACTGAAGCTTTCTTT CASSPWLAWGRGTEAFF
TRBJ1-2 TRBV6-4 NA TRBD1 13 TGTGCCAGCAGTCAACAGGGGGACTATGGCTACACCTTC CASSQQGDYGYTF
TRBJ2-7 TRBV2 NA TRBD1 12 TGTGCCTCCGGGACAGGGGTACGAGAGCAGTACTTC CASGTGVREQYF
TRBJ2-2 TRBV7-2 NA NA 14 TGTGCCAGCAGCTTAGGGAGTTTCACCGGGGAGCTGTTTTTT CASSLGSFTGELFF
TRBJ1-5 TRBV9 few NA 15 TGTGCCAGCAGCCGCGGGACGGTGAGTAATCAGCCCCAGCATTTT CASSRGTVSNQPQHF
TRBJ1-4 TRBV6-5 NA TRBD1 13 TGTGCCAGCAAAAGGGGGCTGGGTGAAAAACTGTTTTTT CASKRGLGEKLFF
TRBJ1-2 TRBV19 NA NA 15 TGTGCCAGTACCCTACTACAAAATTCCAACTATGGCTACACCTTC CASTLLQNSNYGYTF
TRBJ2-7 TRBV5-1 once TRBD1 14 TGCGCCAGCAGCTCGGACAGGATGTCGGACGAGCAGTACTTC CASSSDRMSDEQYF
TRBJ2-2 TRBV4-1 NA NA 17 TGCGCCAGCAGCCAAGAAGGGCGGACAGCGAACACCGGGGAGCTGTTTTTT CASSQEGRTANTGELFF
TRBJ2-2 TRBV19 NA NA 17 TGTGCCAGTAGTATAGATCCCGGCCCGGGGAACACCGGGGAGCTGTTTTTT CASSIDPGPGNTGELFF
TRBJ2-5 TRBV5-4 NA NA 15 TGTGCCAGCAGAGGCTCCTCGACTCCCCAAGAGACCCAGTACTTC CASRGSSTPQETQYF
TRBJ2-1 TRBV5-1 NA TRBD1 17 TGCGCCAGCAGCTTGACCACAGGGGGCAACTCCTACAATGAGCAGTTCTTC CASSLTTGGNSYNEQFF
TRBJ2-7 TRBV30 NA NA 14 TGTGCCTGGAGTTCACCGACCCCGTCCTACGAGCAGTACTTC CAWSSPTPSYEQYF
TRBJ1-1 TRBV5-4 NA NA 15 TGTGCCAGCAGCTTGGGGGGTGGCATGAACACTGAAGCTTTCTTT CASSLGGGMNTEAFF
TRBJ2-3 TRBV5-1 NA TRBD1 16 TGCGCCAGCAGCCTGGAGGGACAGGGTCCAACAGATACGCAGTATTTT CASSLEGQGPTDTQYF
TRBJ2-7 TRBV6-6 NA NA 15 TGTGCCAGCAGTTATGGAGGTTACGCATCCTACGAGCAGTACTTC CASSYGGYASYEQYF
TRBJ1-2 TRBV2 NA NA 14 TGTGCCAGCAGTGATCTTGCCGGCGGGGGTGGCTACACCTTC CASSDLAGGGGYTF
TRBJ2-2 TRBV5-1 NA TRBD2 16 TGCGCCAGCAGCACGACTAGCGCGGCCTTAACCGGGGAGCTGTTTTTT CASSTTSAALTGELFF
TRBJ2-6 TRBV7-2 NA NA 16 TGTGCCAGCAGCCCAGGACACCTCTCTGGGGCCAACGTCCTGACTTTC CASSPGHLSGANVLTF
TRBJ1-2 TRBV5-6 NA NA 15 TGTGCCAGCAGCTCGCCCGGACCGACGATTTACGGCTACACCTTC CASSSPGPTIYGYTF
TRBJ2-1 TRBV15 NA NA 15 TGTGCCACCAGCCCAGGACTGAGCTCCTACAATGAGCAGTTCTTC CATSPGLSSYNEQFF
TRBJ1-6 TRBV5-4 NA TRBD1 16 TGTGCCAGCAGCTTGGGACAGGGATCCTATAATTCACCCCTCCACTTT CASSLGQGSYNSPLHF
TRBJ2-1 TRBV27 NA TRBD2 15 TGTGCCAGCAGTCTACGAGGACTAGCGAGGGACGTGCAGTTCTTC CASSLRGLARDVQFF
TRBJ2-7 TRBV5-4 NA TRBD1 14 TGTGCCAGCAGCTCCCGGACAGGGGGCGCCGAGCAGTACTTC CASSSRTGGAEQYF
TRBJ2-7 TRBV19 once TRBD1 15 TGTGCCAGTAGTACTCTCCGGACAGGATCCTACGAGCAGTACTTC CASSTLRTGSYEQYF
TRBJ1-2 TRBV30 NA NA 13 TGTGCCTGGAGTGTATCGGCCGGGACTACCTACACCTTC CAWSVSAGTTYTF
TRBJ1-1 TRBV19 NA NA 13 TGTGCCAGTAGTATAGCCCCCCACACTGAAGCTTTCTTT CASSIAPHTEAFF
TRBJ1-5 TRBV10-3 NA TRBD1 20 TGTGCCATCAGTGAGGGTAGAGTGGAACGAGGGACAGAGAGCAATCAGCCCCAGCATTTT CAISEGRVERGTESNQPQHF
TRBJ1-2 TRBV5-1 NA NA 17 TGCGCCAGCAGCTTGGTGGGACCCTCGTCCACTAACTATGGCTACACCTTC CASSLVGPSSTNYGYTF
TRBJ2-7 TRBV29-1 NA TRBD1 14 TGCAGCGTTGAAGAGGGACAGGGGGGCTACGAGCAGTACTTC CSVEEGQGGYEQYF
TRBJ2-2 TRBV5-1 NA NA 16 TGCGCCAGCAGCCCTGGGACAATATCGAACACCGGGGAGCTGTTTTTT CASSPGTISNTGELFF
TRBJ2-7 TRBV10-3 NA NA 14 TGTGCCACCGCTCAACTCCCCGGGGCCTACGAGCAGTACTTC CATAQLPGAYEQYF
TRBJ2-7 TRBV18 NA TRBD1 14 TGTGCCAGCTCACCCTTGGACAGGAGCTACGAGCAGTACTTC CASSPLDRSYEQYF
TRBJ2-2 TRBV4-2 NA TRBD1 16 TGTGCCAGCAGCCAGGAGACAGGGGCGAACACCGGGGAGCTGTTTTTT CASSQETGANTGELFF
TRBJ2-1 TRBV29-1 NA NA 12 TGCAGCGTTACGGGTAGTTACAATGAGCAGTTCTTC CSVTGSYNEQFF
TRBJ2-7 TRBV7-2 NA NA 18 TGTGCCAGCACCCTACCGAGAGATTCGATCCAACCCTCCTACGAGCAGTACTTC CASTLPRDSIQPSYEQYF
TRBJ2-7 TRBV10-1 NA NA 14 TGCGCCAGCAGTGAGTCAGACTCTAACTACGAGCAGTACTTC CASSESDSNYEQYF
TRBJ2-3 TRBV2 NA NA 16 TGTGCCAGCAGTGAATTTGCGCGAACACCCACAGATACGCAGTATTTT CASSEFARTPTDTQYF